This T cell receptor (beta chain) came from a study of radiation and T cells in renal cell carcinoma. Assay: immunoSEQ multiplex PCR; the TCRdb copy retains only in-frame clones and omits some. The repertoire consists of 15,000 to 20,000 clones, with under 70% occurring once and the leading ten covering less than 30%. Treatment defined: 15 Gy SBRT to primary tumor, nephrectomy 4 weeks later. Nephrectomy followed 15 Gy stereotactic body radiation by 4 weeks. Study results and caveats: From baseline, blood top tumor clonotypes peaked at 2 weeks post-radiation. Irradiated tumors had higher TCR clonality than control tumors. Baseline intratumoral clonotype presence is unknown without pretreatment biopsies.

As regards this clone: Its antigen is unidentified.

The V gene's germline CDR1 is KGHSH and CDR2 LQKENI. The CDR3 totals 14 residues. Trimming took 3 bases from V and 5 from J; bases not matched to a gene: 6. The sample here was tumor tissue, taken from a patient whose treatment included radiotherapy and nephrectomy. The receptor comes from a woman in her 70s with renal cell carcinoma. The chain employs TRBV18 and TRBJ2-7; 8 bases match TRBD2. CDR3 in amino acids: CASSPGLVVDEQYF. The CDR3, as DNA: TGTGCCAGCTCACCGGGACTAGTGGTGGACGAGCAGTACTTC.